The TCR beta chain under discussion was sequenced for a study of T cell responses to AZD1222 COVID-19 vaccine. Overall study findings and caveats: White British ancestry dominated among donors, who included more females, and clonal diversity was possibly underestimated. The span of vaccine-associated CD4 TCRs extended across spike, with dominance at 160-218 and 743-854. At study baseline, merely several AZD1222 recipients were seropositive.

V gave up 5 bases and J gave up 7 bases, with 9 bases separating them. This CDR3 is built from 12 residues. Germline CDR1 is SGDLS and CDR2 is YYNGEE. Produced via immunoSEQ multiplex PCR; TCRdb's table is partial and in-frame only. The data contain about 180,000 clones, 88% of them singletons. As to this clone: Its antigen is currently unknown.

The sequence was obtained from an adult who received the AZD1222 COVID-19 vaccine. The genes are TRBV9 and TRBJ2-2; no firm D call. This material consisted of peripheral blood, taken 28 days after the second AZD1222 dose. The CDR3 spells CASRNLGGELFF. The DNA for the CDR3 is TGTGCCAGCAGGAACCTCGGCGGGGAGCTGTTTTTT. The entire variable domain, with the rest obtained from reference TRBV9 and TRBJ2-2, is as follows: DSGVTQTPKHLITATGQRVTLRCSPRSGDLSVYWYQQSLDQGLQFLIQYYNGEERAKGNILERFSAQQFPDLHSELNLSSLELGDSALYFCASRNLGGELFFGEGSRLTVL.